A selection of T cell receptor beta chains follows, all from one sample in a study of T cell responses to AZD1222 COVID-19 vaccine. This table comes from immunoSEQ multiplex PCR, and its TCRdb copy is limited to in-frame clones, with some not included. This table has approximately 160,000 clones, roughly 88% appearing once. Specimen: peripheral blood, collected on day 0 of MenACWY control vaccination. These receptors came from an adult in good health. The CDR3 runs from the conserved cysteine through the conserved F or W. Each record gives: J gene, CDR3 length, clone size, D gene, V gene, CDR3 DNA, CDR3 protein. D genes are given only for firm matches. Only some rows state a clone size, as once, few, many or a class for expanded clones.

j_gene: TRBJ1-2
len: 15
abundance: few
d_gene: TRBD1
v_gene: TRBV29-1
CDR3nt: TGCAGCGTTGAAGATCTGGGGGACAGGGGTTATGGCTACACCTTC
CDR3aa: CSVEDLGDRGYGYTF

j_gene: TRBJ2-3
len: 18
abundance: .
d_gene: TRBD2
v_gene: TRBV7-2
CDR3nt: TGTGCCAGCAGCTTAGCCTCCCTAGCGGGGGGGCTTAGGGATACGCAGTATTTT
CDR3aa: CASSLASLAGGLRDTQYF

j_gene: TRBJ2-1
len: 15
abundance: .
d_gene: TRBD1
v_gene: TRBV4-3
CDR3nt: TGCGCCAGCAGCCCCGGGACAGGACCCCACAATGAGCAGTTCTTC
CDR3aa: CASSPGTGPHNEQFF

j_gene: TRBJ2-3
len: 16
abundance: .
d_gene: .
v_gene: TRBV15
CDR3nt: TGTGCCACCAGCCAAGAAAGGGGACGTAGCACAGATACGCAGTATTTT
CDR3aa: CATSQERGRSTDTQYF

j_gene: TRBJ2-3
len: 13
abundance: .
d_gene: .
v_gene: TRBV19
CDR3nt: TGTGCCAGTAGTATAGACGGGGGAGATACGCAGTATTTT
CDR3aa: CASSIDGGDTQYF

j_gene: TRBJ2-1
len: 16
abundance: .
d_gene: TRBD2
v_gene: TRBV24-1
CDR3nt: TGTGCCACCAGTGATTTGATAGCGGGAGACTTCAGAGAGCAGTTCTTC
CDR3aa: CATSDLIAGDFREQFF

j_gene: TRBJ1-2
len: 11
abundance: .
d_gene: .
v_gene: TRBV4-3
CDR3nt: TGCGCCAGCAGCCAAGGGTGGGGCTACACCTTC
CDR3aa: CASSQGWGYTF

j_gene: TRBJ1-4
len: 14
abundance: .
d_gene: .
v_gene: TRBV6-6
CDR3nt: TGTGCCAGCAGGGAGAGGGCAACTAATGAAAAACTGTTTTTT
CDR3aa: CASRERATNEKLFF

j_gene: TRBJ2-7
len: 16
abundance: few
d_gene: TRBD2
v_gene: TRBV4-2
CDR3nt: TGTGCCAGCAGCCGAGATACTAGCGGGGTCCCTTGGGAGCAGTACTTC
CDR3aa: CASSRDTSGVPWEQYF

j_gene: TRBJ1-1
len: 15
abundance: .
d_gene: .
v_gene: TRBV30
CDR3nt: TGTGCCTGGAGTGTACTCCGTTCTGGGGGGCGCGGGGCTTTCTTT
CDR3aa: CAWSVLRSGGRGAFF

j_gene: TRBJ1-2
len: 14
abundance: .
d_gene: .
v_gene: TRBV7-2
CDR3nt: TGTGCCAGCAGCCCTGGACATGACTTCTATGGCTACACCTTC
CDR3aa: CASSPGHDFYGYTF

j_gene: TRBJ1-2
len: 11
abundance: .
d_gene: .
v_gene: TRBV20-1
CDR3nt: TGCAGTGCTTACGTAGGGGAGGGCTACACCTTC
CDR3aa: CSAYVGEGYTF

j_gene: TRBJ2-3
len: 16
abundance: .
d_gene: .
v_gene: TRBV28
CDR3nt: TGTGCCAGCAGTCCATACACCAGGGGAAGCACAGATACGCAGTATTTT
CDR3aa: CASSPYTRGSTDTQYF

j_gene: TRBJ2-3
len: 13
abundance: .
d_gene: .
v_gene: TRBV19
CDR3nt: TGTGCCAGTAGTGAAGTCAGTACGAATACGCAGTATTTT
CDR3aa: CASSEVSTNTQYF

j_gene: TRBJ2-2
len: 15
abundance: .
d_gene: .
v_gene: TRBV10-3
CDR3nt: TGTGCCATCAGGCCGGCTATTACGAACACCGGGGAGCTGTTTTTT
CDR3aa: CAIRPAITNTGELFF

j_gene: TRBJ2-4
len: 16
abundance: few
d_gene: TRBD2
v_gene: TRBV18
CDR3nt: TGTGCCAGCTCACCACCGACTAGCAGTCCCAGAAACATTCAGTACTTC
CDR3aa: CASSPPTSSPRNIQYF

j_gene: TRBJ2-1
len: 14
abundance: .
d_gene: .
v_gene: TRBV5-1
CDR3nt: TGCGCCAGCTATCGAGGGTCCTCCTACAATGAGCAGTTCTTC
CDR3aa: CASYRGSSYNEQFF

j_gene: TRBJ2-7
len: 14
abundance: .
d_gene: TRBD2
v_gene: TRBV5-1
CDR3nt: TGCGCCAGCAGCGATGGGGACGGGGGGACCGAGCAGTACTTC
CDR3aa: CASSDGDGGTEQYF